This T cell receptor (beta chain) was recovered during a study of cytomegalovirus exposure and HLA in healthy donors. Overall study context: Within the Caucasian-associated ancestry cluster were roughly 82% of the approximately 390 genotyped donors.

Both 60 Vbeta primers and 13 Jbeta primers went into the PCR. Sequenced by immunoSEQ multiplex PCR; TCRdb stores in-frame clones only, minus some. Of some 100,000 clones in the sample, 80% to 90% were seen once. Germline CDR1 SGHVS, CDR2 FNYEAQ. V lost 1 base, J lost 1 base, and 15 bases lay in between. The CDR3 has 17 amino acids. Sequenced sample: PBMCs. The source is a woman aged 18-30 years in good health and CMV-seronegative. The genes are TRBV7-6 and TRBJ2-3; D is possibly TRBD1 (5 bases). CDR3 DNA: TGTGCCAGCAGCTTAGGTTCCGACAGCCTCGGCACAGATACGCAGTATTTT. Its translation: CASSLGSDSLGTDTQYF.